The T cell receptor (beta chain) described here comes from a study of cytomegalovirus exposure and HLA in healthy donors. Study-wide results and caveats: TCR beta chains numbering 164 were designated cytomegalovirus-associated. Donors belonging to an Asian-associated ancestry cluster reportedly showed fewer N-insertions in productive TCRs than the approximately 690-donor mean, according to what a later analysis found.

CDR1 and CDR2 (germline): SGHAT, FQNNGV. This CDR3 is built from 14 residues. With 60 Vbeta and 13 Jbeta primers, the PCR was carried out. Some clones are missing from TCRdb's copy, which holds only in-frame ones; the method was immunoSEQ multiplex PCR. The sample consists of under 200,000 clones, 80% of them appearing once. Concerning this clone itself: Its specificity is not known.

Sequences were obtained from PBMCs. This chain links TRBV11-2 with TRBJ2-5; 9 bases align to TRBD2. The end of the DNA fits TRBJ2-7 better, so the J call may be wrong. This receptor was obtained from a young man in good health and CMV-seronegative. CDR3 coding DNA: TGTGCCAGCAGCTTCGCGGGGGGGCAGACCGAGCAGTACTTC. It encodes CASSFAGGQTEQYF.